The rows below give T cell receptor beta chains drawn from one sample of a study of CD8 T cells in Susac syndrome. MiXCR, applied by TCRdb to the immunoSEQ multiplex PCR reads, yields one record per CDR3 protein. The sample consists of 150,000 to 190,000 distinct CDR3 sequences, roughly 95% of them appearing once. Source material: CD4+ T cells from PBMCs. These receptors were taken from a human donor with Susac syndrome. Each CDR3 is given without its conserved first and last residue.

V: TRBV20-1; CDR3: SADSETQY
V: TRBV7-2; CDR3: ASSLGGSTVRGYT
V: TRBV5-8; CDR3: ASSQKTDNQETQY
V: TRBV20-1; CDR3: SAGFSNQPQH
V: TRBV5-1; CDR3: ASSLAAGSETQY
V: TRBV29-1; CDR3: SVVTGTNQPQH
V: TRBV15; CDR3: ATSRSSQDEQF
V: TRBV7-3; CDR3: ASSRRDRLFQETQY
V: TRBV6-6; CDR3: ASSYWGEPQH
V: TRBV20-1; CDR3: SAGEGALSGYT
V: TRBV11-2; CDR3: ASSLTGQNTEAF
V: TRBV3-1; CDR3: ASSQNPGFGGGYT
V: TRBV21-1; CDR3: ASSKAWRDSNYEQY
V: TRBV7-2; CDR3: ASSLEPSGGTQY
V: TRBV29-1; CDR3: SVGTGATGELF
V: TRBV29-1; CDR3: SVSDPGELF
V: TRBV5-1; CDR3: ASSLGQTHSPQH
V: TRBV29-1; CDR3: SALDPTNPYEQY
V: TRBV5-1; CDR3: ASSADRQGETQY
V: TRBV12-3/TRBV12-4; CDR3: ASSSVGSLDEQY
V: TRBV3-1; CDR3: ASSLEPGTPSYEQY
V: TRBV4-1; CDR3: ASSLGLDGANVLT
V: TRBV15; CDR3: ATSRGSTDTQY
V: TRBV25-1; CDR3: ASRTPWGGYT
V: TRBV5-1; CDR3: ASRERTGVRNSPLH
V: TRBV5-1; CDR3: ASSLFAGLTGELF
V: TRBV4-1; CDR3: ASSQMSTEAF
V: TRBV9; CDR3: ASSVDYGEQF
V: TRBV20-1; CDR3: SASQGMRGYT
V: TRBV9; CDR3: ASSAQQGSTSPLH
V: TRBV29-1; CDR3: SVVITGSYT
V: TRBV5-1; CDR3: ASTPGNSYNEQF
V: TRBV12-3/TRBV12-4; CDR3: ASSLGLTYNEQF
V: TRBV7-9; CDR3: ASSPYGGPGTDTQY